What follows is one T cell receptor beta chain and its context. In the original processing: Amplification with reference gene primers provided the estimates of nucleated cell counts. The assay was immunoSEQ multiplex PCR, and TCRdb's table has in-frame clones only and misses some. From that table come the V and J calls and clone size; the DNA was used to work out D and trimming. The sample has some 180,000 clones; around 85% are singletons. The sample belongs to a study of blood T cell repertoires in COVID-19. Turning to the study itself: The United States, Italy and Spain supplied acute and convalescent COVID-19 samples. Nucleic acid was either cDNA or gDNA, and it came from T cells, B-cell-depleted T cells, or PBMCs.

The CDR3 extends over 15 amino acids. The V end was cut by 4 bases, the J end by 4 bases, with 16 bases between. Germline loops: CDR1 SGHVS, CDR2 FNYEAQ. The receptor was derived from a man aged 50-60 years who had recovered from COVID-19. V usage is TRBV7-6 and J usage is TRBJ2-5; the D is unclear. The sample taken for sequencing was peripheral blood. This chain's CDR3 is CASSSPTRFGETQYF. The CDR3 DNA sequence: TGTGCCAGCAGCTCCCCGACCAGGTTCGGAGAGACCCAGTACTTC.